This is a list of T cell receptor beta chains from one sample in a study of T cells in localized non-small cell lung cancer. Method: immunoSEQ multiplex PCR; TCRdb's copy keeps in-frame clones and lacks some. Of around 70,000 clones in the sample, roughly 90% are singletons; the top ten hold less than 25%. Sequencing was performed on peripheral blood, taken before any cancer treatment. Receptors originate from a male donor aged 60 or over with stage III squamous cell lung carcinoma. Each CDR3 is given with its conserved first and last residue. Fields, in order: D gene, J gene, V gene, clone size, CDR3 DNA, CDR3 protein. D genes are given only for firm matches. Clone sizes are given selectively: once, few, many, or a class where the clone is expanded.

>TRBD1|TRBJ2-5|TRBV10-3|few
TGTGCCATCAGTGAGTTGGGACAGGGACAAGAGACCCAGTACTTC
CAISELGQGQETQYF
>-|TRBJ2-3|TRBV30|-
TGTGCCTGGAGAATAAATGACTATACGCAGTATTTT
CAWRINDYTQYF
>-|TRBJ1-6|TRBV30|-
TGTGCCTGGAGTTCCGGGACACTTAATTCACCCCTCCACTTT
CAWSSGTLNSPLHF
>TRBD1|TRBJ1-2|TRBV19|-
TGTGCCAGTAGTGACAGGGTCTATGGCTACACCTTC
CASSDRVYGYTF
>-|TRBJ2-1|TRBV7-3|-
TGTGCCAGCAGCCCAACATCAGACTACAATGAGCAGTTCTTC
CASSPTSDYNEQFF
>TRBD1|TRBJ2-2|TRBV11-2|-
TGTGCCAGCAGCTTTACAGGGGGCAACACCGGGGAGCTGTTTTTT
CASSFTGGNTGELFF
>TRBD1|TRBJ2-5|TRBV5-8|-
TGTGCCAGCACCCGGGACAGACAAGAGACCCAGTACTTC
CASTRDRQETQYF
>TRBD1|TRBJ1-1|TRBV6-6|-
TGTGCCAGCAGTGTCCGACAGGGGATGAACACTGAAGCTTTCTTT
CASSVRQGMNTEAFF
>-|TRBJ2-3|TRBV10-1|-
TGCGCCAGCAACAACCTAGCAGATACGCAGTATTTT
CASNNLADTQYF
>-|TRBJ1-6|TRBV7-2|-
TGTGCCAGCAGCTTACTCCCACCCCGGGGAAATTCACCCCTCCACTTT
CASSLLPPRGNSPLHF
>TRBD2|TRBJ2-3|TRBV28|-
TGTGCCAGCAGTCCCAATCTAGCGGGGGGTAGCACAGATACGCAGTATTTT
CASSPNLAGGSTDTQYF
>-|TRBJ1-5|TRBV6-5|once
TGTGCCAGCAAGTATAGCAATCAGCCCCAGCATTTT
CASKYSNQPQHF
>-|TRBJ1-4|TRBV7-2|once
TGTGCCAGCAGCTTGGCTGCAACTAATGAAAAACTGTTTTTT
CASSLAATNEKLFF
>-|TRBJ2-2|TRBV6-5|-
TGTGCCAGCAGTCCGAGGCGGGGCGGAAGCGGGGAGCTGTTTTTT
CASSPRRGGSGELFF
>-|TRBJ2-3|TRBV5-6|-
TGTGCCAGCAGCTTCCGAGGGGGAGGAGTTTACACAGATACGCAGTATTTT
CASSFRGGGVYTDTQYF
>-|TRBJ2-7|TRBV2|few
TGTGCCAGCAGTTTCCGACTGGACGGGGGCTCCTACGAGCAGTACTTC
CASSFRLDGGSYEQYF
>TRBD2|TRBJ2-5|TRBV19|-
TGTGCCAGTAGTATAGAGGGGGGGCAAGAGACCCAGTACTTC
CASSIEGGQETQYF
>-|TRBJ1-6|TRBV5-1|-
TGCGCCAGCCGCACCAGAGGGGCTTATAATTCACCCCTCCACTTT
CASRTRGAYNSPLHF
>-|TRBJ2-3|TRBV5-4|-
TGTGCCAGCAGCTTGAAGTTAGGAGCGCCAAGCACAGATACGCAGTATTTT
CASSLKLGAPSTDTQYF
>TRBD1|TRBJ2-3|TRBV5-5|-
TGTGCCAGCACAAGGGGGGGACAGGGGGTTTCAGATACGCAGTATTTT
CASTRGGQGVSDTQYF
>-|TRBJ1-4|TRBV5-4|-
TGTGCCAGCAGCTTGGGGGGCAGGGGTAATGAAAAACTGTTTTTT
CASSLGGRGNEKLFF
>-|TRBJ1-2|TRBV6-1|-
TGTGCCAGCAGTGAAGCTAGGGAAGTATCACTCACCTATGGCTACACCTTC
CASSEAREVSLTYGYTF
>TRBD1|TRBJ1-1|TRBV28|-
TGTGCCAGCAGTTTAATGGGACAGGGGGCGCTCACTGAAGCTTTCTTT
CASSLMGQGALTEAFF
>-|TRBJ2-1|TRBV6-5|-
TGTGCCAGCAGCCCGGACCCCTCAGGCTACAATGAGCAGTTCTTC
CASSPDPSGYNEQFF
>-|TRBJ2-3|TRBV4-3|-
TGCGCCAGCAGCCAAGACAGTCGCGAGCCGGGTATTACCCATTTT
CASSQDSREPGITHF
>-|TRBJ1-1|TRBV15|once
TGTGCCACCAGCAGAGAAGGGCTGGGCACTGAAGCTTTCTTT
CATSREGLGTEAFF